This TCR beta chain came from a study of PD-1 blockade in classical Hodgkin lymphoma. Whole-study results and caveats: Newly diagnosed patients reportedly trailed healthy donors in baseline TCR diversity. Unlike CD8+ TCR diversity, which did not rise significantly by C4D1, CD4+ TCR diversity did. Newly diagnosed and completely responding patients shared comparable baseline diversity.

On this clone itself: Its antigen is unidentified.

TCRdb's copy holds only in-frame clones and misses some; the assay was immunoSEQ multiplex PCR. The data contain some 110,000 clones, around 90% of them singletons. CDR3 length: 13 residues. V lost 3 bases and J lost 1, with 6 bases in between. From germline, CDR1 is LGHNT and CDR2 FRNRAP. As for time point: cycle 4 day 1 (C4D1), after less than 7 weeks of nivolumab. Following autologous stem cell transplantation, relapse occurred in every patient, and exposure to brentuximab vedotin varied. Progressive disease, partial response or complete response was each patient's best response. The clonotype comes from a human donor with classical Hodgkin lymphoma. Sequencing used peripheral blood mononuclear cells (PBMCs), obtained before the fourth cycle of nivolumab. The V gene is TRBV12-5, the J gene TRBJ1-1, with D uncertain. The CDR3 loop reads CASGFWGNTEAFF. As DNA, the CDR3 is TGTGCTAGTGGTTTTTGGGGGAACACTGAAGCTTTCTTT.